This TCR beta chain comes out of a study of cytomegalovirus exposure and HLA in healthy donors listed by TCRdb under 2017. Turning to the overall study: In an earlier analysis of roughly 590 of the donors, 276 Gb of sequence data and 117 million unique TCR beta sequences from 150 million to 200 million T cells were reported. An early release that covered about 640 HLA-typed donors contained approximately 300 gigabases of sequencing data and some 87 million unique TCR sequences. Of the 300 to 500 genotyped donors, less than 90% were placed in the genetic ancestry cluster associated with self-reported Caucasian donors. The aim of the study was to test whether cataloging public T cell receptors could identify signatures of past pathogen exposure. Using immunosequencing, the study profiled T cell repertoires from 666 subjects and related those repertoires to cytomegalovirus serostatus. In addition to the first cohort of 666 subjects, a separate validation cohort of 120 different subjects was used. To predict cytomegalovirus infection status, the study combined high-throughput TCR immunosequencing, statistical association of individual TCRs with disease status, and machine learning. To study patterns of TCR occurrence, a later analysis re-analyzed previously published TCR beta repertoires from several hundred donors and added high-resolution HLA genotyping. The later analysis used no new phenotypic data to find candidate immune exposures, relying instead on TCR beta sequences and their occurrence across donors. To decide whether each TCR beta V gene segment behaved as functional or pseudogenic, an earlier analysis of some 600 of the donors relied on high-throughput TCR beta sequencing. Donor age, sex, ethnicity and CMV serostatus were compiled alongside the repertoire data. A later genetic analysis took genome-wide SNP genotypes for about 65% of the 666 donors and used that subset as a discovery cohort. All discovery cohort repertoires had been generated on a single sequencing platform. Class I and class II HLA loci were covered by the typing at four-digit resolution. The number of donors typed differed by locus, with 629-630 for A, B, C, DRB1 and DQB1, approximately 500 for DQA1, over 600 for DPA1, and around 430 for DPB1. Because of strong linkage in the cohort, five DR-DQ haplotypes were treated as single units for association and clustering. On average, 235,054 unique TCR beta nucleotide sequences were sequenced per donor among some 420 genotyped donors of the cohort, with about 19% of those sequences being non-productive.

The germline V gene yields SGHTA for CDR1 and FQGNSA for CDR2. Cut back by 5 bases and 3 bases, the V and J ends lie 13 bases apart. Taken from cysteine to phenylalanine, the CDR3 has 15 residues. The CDR3 DNA has 45 bases and is translated from base 1. What the research found in general, with its limitations: Three of the identified cytomegalovirus-associated TCR beta chains were confirmed in vitro to be specific for cytomegalovirus antigens. HLA typing was unavailable for some donors at each locus, so association tests used only the typed subset. When HLA alleles, especially DR and DQ, strongly co-occurred, attributing TCR associations to individual alleles was difficult. Correlated functional status among segregating V segments might reflect linkage disequilibrium, but an unknown experimental factor could not be ruled out. Presence/absence analyses assumed roughly uniform sequencing depth across donors, an assumption that may not hold. In a later analysis, 16,951 TCR beta sequences were associated with specific HLA alleles at a false discovery rate of 0.05. Most TCR sequences were observed very rarely across donors, whereas some public TCRs were present in many individuals. Compared with equally common non-associated chains, HLA-associated TCR beta chains in a later analysis were more clonally expanded and had lower generation probabilities. In an earlier analysis of several hundred of the donors, most TCR beta V segments were observed in productive rearrangements about 87% or about 30% of the time, broadly matching IMGT annotations. In a later analysis, the rate of TCR association differed among HLA loci, with DRB1 alleles having the most associated TCRs and HLA-C alleles having the fewest. According to a later analysis, most CMV-associated TCR beta chains appeared to be HLA-restricted, and the HLA associations seemed to be driven largely by CMV exposure. The classifier was reported to diagnose cytomegalovirus status with high specificity and sensitivity in both the original and validation cohorts. It was suggested by the authors that the approach could potentially be generalized to other disease states and immunological phenotypes. Compared with the roughly 700-donor mean, donors in an Asian-associated ancestry cluster had fewer N-insertions in productive TCRs, according to a later genetic analysis. Immune exposure information for the cohort was limited to CMV serostatus. A further reported finding was that TCR beta sequences accurately predicted the HLA-A and HLA-B alleles for most subjects in the first cohort. Several of the top co-occurrence clusters appeared to be linked to parvovirus B19, influenza, CMV and Epstein-Barr virus, according to a later analysis. In a later genetic analysis, a missense DCLRE1C variant was associated with V-gene and J-gene trimming of TCR beta chains, and the association was replicated in an independent cohort. The cohort was sequenced for TCR beta chains only, and without alpha or paired-chain data the features that could be detected were limited. The 87-base-pair reads could not distinguish some IMGT-functional V segments, including TRBV6-2 and TRBV6-3, so those segments were excluded. A group of highly shared sequence variants was considered likely to be a technical artifact of the sequencing pipeline. The earlier analysis of some 540 of the donors excluded over 15 rarely observed V segments, including chromosome 9 orphons, because counts were too low. In the study, approximately 160 TCR beta chains were listed as associated with cytomegalovirus.

Comments on this clone: The specificity of this receptor is unknown. It has no much larger one-base neighbor in the sample; base qualities were not kept.

Preparation of the library involved the immunoSEQ multiplex PCR assay. A mixture of 60 forward primers for TCR Vbeta segments and 13 reverse primers for TCR Jbeta segments was used in the multiplex PCR. A multiplex PCR assay on genomic DNA amplified the CDR3 region of rearranged TCR beta genes. The amplified TCR beta libraries were sequenced on the Illumina HiSeq System as 87-base-pair reads. Per the original workflow: In a later analysis, about 80 million unique TCR beta chains were counted across the 500 to 700 repertoires, and approximately 11 million of these chains were shared by at least two donors. A nearest-neighbor algorithm error-corrected the raw reads and collapsed the reads into unique sequences, merging closely related sequences to remove PCR and sequencing errors. V, D and J gene segments were assigned by aligning CDR3 sequences to IMGT reference sequences. For a sequence to be retained, a match of at least six nucleotides to both a V gene segment and a J gene segment was required. Rearrangements were called productive when the CDR3 lacked stop codons and stayed in frame with V and J; all others were non-productive. Following IMGT convention, CDR3 was defined as the stretch from the second conserved V-encoded cysteine to the conserved J-encoded phenylalanine. In an earlier analysis of around 570 of the donors, sequences lacking an unambiguous match to a single V gene segment were excluded. An earlier analysis of roughly 590 of the donors called V segments functional above 56.7% productive rearrangements and segregating when the between-donor standard deviation exceeded 5%. A statistical classification framework was built to diagnose cytomegalovirus status from the catalog of TCR beta chain sequences. In a later analysis, V and J genes were assigned by comparing TCR nucleotide sequences against IMGT/GENE-DB human TR gene sequences. The TCRdist pipeline was used in a later analysis to assign CDR3 sequences and most-parsimonious VDJ recombination scenarios. A later analysis defined each TCR beta chain by its CDR3 amino acid sequence plus V-gene family, and excluded reads lacking a unique V-gene family. A later analysis removed over 500 highly shared, low-generation-probability nucleotide sequences to deal with suspected cross-contamination and a sequencing artifact. A later analysis calculated a clonal expansion index for each public chain from normalized within-repertoire ranks of inferred template counts. Generation probabilities in a later analysis came from a VDJ recombination model fitted to out-of-frame rearrangements, and those results were checked against IGoR. In a later analysis, hypergeometric tests were used to score TCR-TCR, TCR-HLA and TCR-CMV co-occurrence, with a repertoire-size bias correction applied to TCR pairs. In a later analysis, false discovery rates were estimated by permuting HLA or CMV assignments 20 times. In a later analysis, co-occurring TCRs were grouped with DBSCAN, and TCRdist sequence similarity was added when clustering was performed within HLA-allele-positive subsets. Co-occurrence clustering excluded repertoires with fewer than 30,000 or more than 120,000 public chains, plus five with anomalous nucleotide sharing. In TCRdb, the immuneACCESS table is reduced to in-frame sequences with V and J assigned. These tables do not hold every clone; where another copy was compared, an unresolved V gene accounts for under half, and the others remain unexplained. Clone size and V and J calls were adopted from that table, with D and trimming inferred from the DNA. For this sample there are about 65,000 clones; roughly 77% appear just once. The top ten clonotypes cover more than 4% of the sample.

The cohort was made up of around 720 healthy bone marrow donors. All cohort members were sampled while nominally healthy, although unrecorded immune exposures were likely present. The donor was CMV seronegative and belonged to the group of roughly 330 seronegative cohort members. Each donor provided a peripheral blood sample, and peripheral blood mononuclear cells were used for TCR beta sequencing. Genomic DNA extraction from the blood cell samples was performed with the Qiagen DNeasy Blood Extraction Kit. The sequenced sample consisted of PBMCs. This sequence was found in a woman aged 25-40 years in good health and CMV-seronegative. This chain joins TRBV7-2 to TRBJ1-4; a tentative D call is TRBD1 (6 bases match). The CDR3 region: CASSPRGGPNEKLFF. The nucleotide sequence reads TGTGCCAGCAGCCCGAGGGGGGGACCTAATGAAAAACTGTTTTTT.